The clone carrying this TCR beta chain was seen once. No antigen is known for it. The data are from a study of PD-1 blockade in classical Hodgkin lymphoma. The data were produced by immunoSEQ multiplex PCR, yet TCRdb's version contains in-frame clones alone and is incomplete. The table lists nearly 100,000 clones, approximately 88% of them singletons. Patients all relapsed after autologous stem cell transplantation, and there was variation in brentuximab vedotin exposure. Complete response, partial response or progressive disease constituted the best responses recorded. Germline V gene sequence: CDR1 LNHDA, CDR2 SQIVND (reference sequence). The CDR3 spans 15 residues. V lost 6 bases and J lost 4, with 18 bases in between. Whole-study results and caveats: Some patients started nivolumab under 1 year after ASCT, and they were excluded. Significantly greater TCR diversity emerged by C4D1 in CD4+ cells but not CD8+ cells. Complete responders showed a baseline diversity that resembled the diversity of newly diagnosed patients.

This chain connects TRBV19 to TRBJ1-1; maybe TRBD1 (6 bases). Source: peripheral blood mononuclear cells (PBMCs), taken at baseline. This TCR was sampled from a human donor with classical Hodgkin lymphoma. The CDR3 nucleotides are TGTGCCAGTAGGAAAGCTCAGGGGCGATTCACTGAAGCTTTCTTT. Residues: CASRKAQGRFTEAFF.